Presented here are 6 T cell receptor beta chains from one specimen sequenced in a study of response to subunit inactivated influenza vaccine (dated by TCRdb to about 2018). Receptors were amplified or captured by RT-PCR. Sequencing instrument: Illumina HiSeq 2500. The public sequencing data were trimmed at Q25 with fastp and processed into clonotypes with MiXCR by TCRdb, which kept only in-frame beta chains. Merged by CDR3 protein, the rows form single entries marked with the most common genes and DNA. In this sample the table shows just over 300,000 distinct CDR3 sequences, 21% of which occur a single time. The ten largest account for around 9.6% of the sample. Sequencing was performed on PBMCs from blood, taken less than 22 months after vaccination. The receptor set was obtained from a man aged 50-75 years who received an inactivated influenza vaccine. Donor details come from another sample of the same person, matched by shared clones.

This clonotype was detected a few times. This chain joins TRBV6-2 or TRBV6-3 and TRBJ1-1; D is perhaps TRBD1 (6 bases). The CDR3 contains 16 residues. Looked up from germline, CDR1 is MNHEY and CDR2 is SVGEGT. V was clipped by 0 bases and J by 0 bases, with 11 bases between them. The CDR3 bases are TGTGCCAGCAGTTACTCGACAGGAGGAATGAACACTGAAGCTTTCTTT. It encodes CASSYSTGGMNTEAFF.

This clonotype was counted many times. For the CDR3, the DNA is TGCAGCGTTGAACCTGGGAGAACTGAAGCTTTCTTT. It yields the protein CSVEPGRTEAFF. The genes are TRBV29-1 and TRBJ1-1, with D hard to call. CDR1 and CDR2 (germline): SQVTM, ANQGSEA. CDR3 length equals 12 residues. Trimming took 2 bases from V and 5 from J, leaving 9 bases between them.

CDR3 DNA sequence: TGTGCCAGCTCACAAAATAGGGCGGTGACCACTAACTATGGCTACACCTTC. It is translated as CASSQNRAVTTNYGYTF. This chain joins TRBV18 and TRBJ1-2; D uncertain. V shed 4 bases and J shed 0 bases, with 18 bases lying between them. Germline CDR1 is KGHSH and CDR2 is LQKENI. This CDR3 has 17 residues.

This clonotype was counted a few times. V is TRBV7-9 and J is TRBJ2-5; the D call may be TRBD1 or TRBD2 (5 bases each). The V and J ends lost 1 base and 5 bases respectively, with 14 bases between them. From germline, CDR1 is SEHNR and CDR2 FQNEAQ (reference sequence). The CDR3 runs 15 residues. The CDR3 is CASSLGRDRRETQYF. The CDR3 DNA follows: TGTGCCAGCAGCTTAGGTCGGGACCGTCGGGAGACCCAGTACTTC.

Only a few counts were recorded for this clonotype. The chain uses TRBV28 and TRBJ1-1, with 9 bases identical to TRBD1. The length of the CDR3 is 16 residues. Germline-derived CDR1 and CDR2 are MDHEN and SYDVKM. The ends lost 3 bases at V and 7 bases at J; junction bases unmatched: 12. CDR3: CASSFLTGGLVGEAFF. In nucleotides, the CDR3 is TGTGCCAGCAGTTTCCTGACAGGGGGTTTGGTAGGTGAAGCTTTCTTT.

This clonotype was recorded many times. The V and J genes are TRBV4-1 and TRBJ2-1, with 11 nucleotides matching TRBD2. This CDR3 spans 15 amino acids. CDR1 MGHRA and CDR2 YSYEKL come from the germline V gene. The J segment lost 9 bases and the V segment lost 4 bases, leaving 8 bases of the junction unmatched. Here the CDR3 reads CASSRQVAGGLEQFF. The DNA for the CDR3 is TGCGCCAGCAGCCGTCAAGTAGCGGGAGGGCTTGAGCAGTTCTTC.